The 11 T cell receptor beta chains presented below share a single source sample, sequenced in a study of regulatory T cells in long-lasting Graves disease (dated by TCRdb to the early 2020s). The library was made by multiplex PCR. TCRdb lists the instrument as Illumina HiSeq 4000. iRepertoire HTBI primers and Arm-PCR amplification of CDR3 regions were used to construct TCR beta libraries. TCRdb's own reprocessing of the public reads used fastp at Q25 and MiXCR and kept productive beta chains. Identical CDR3 protein sequences are pooled into one entry, listed with their most common genes and DNA. The sample table records about 440,000 distinct CDR3 sequences; around 15% of these occur just once. The ten largest clonotypes hold 20% to 25% of the sample. The time point label for this specimen denotes: newly diagnosed GD, antithyroid drugs for less than 3 months. RNA was extracted from PBMCs in TRIzol for both TCR sequencing and RNA sequencing.

The sample was also linked to a second study, of T cells in Graves' hyperthyroidism and ophthalmopathy.

Sequencing was performed on peripheral blood mononuclear cells (PBMCs), taken at new diagnosis, from a patient treated with antithyroid drugs. These receptors were taken from a woman younger than 30 with Graves disease. Donor details come from another sample of the same person, matched by shared clones.

This clonotype was seen ten or more times. The chain couples TRBV15 to TRBJ2-1; D not certain. V gave up 0 bases and J gave up 5 bases, with 2 bases separating them. This CDR3 has 12 residues. CDR1 LNHNV and CDR2 YYDKDF come from the germline V gene (reference sequence). The CDR3: CATSRDHNEQFF. The CDR3, as DNA: TGTGCCACCAGCAGAGACCACAATGAGCAGTTCTTC.

About this clonotype itself: A read error may be the cause here, since a much bigger clone is one base away. The chain links TRBV6-1 to TRBJ2-7, with 7 bases identical to TRBD2. CDR1 and CDR2 from the germline V gene are MNHNS and SASEGT. The CDR3 runs to 14 residues. V gave up 4 bases and J gave up 2 bases; unmatched junction bases: 5. In DNA form, the CDR3 reads TGTGCCAGCAGTGTGTTTGCGGGAGCCTACGAGCAGTACTTC. Translation gives CASSVFAGAYEQYF.

This clonotype was counted many times. The genes are TRBV12-3 or TRBV12-4 and TRBJ2-3, with 14 bases matching TRBD2. V dropped 6 bases and J dropped 3; count of bases not matched to a gene: 8. The CDR3 totals 17 residues. This chain's CDR3 is CASSPRLAGGPTDTQYF. CDR3 nucleotide sequence: TGTGCCAGCAGCCCAAGACTAGCGGGAGGGCCGACAGATACGCAGTATTTT.

In DNA, the CDR3 is TGTGCCACCAGTGATCACCAATGGACAGGCTTAAATCAGCCCCAGCATTTT. It translates to CATSDHQWTGLNQPQHF. V and J are TRBV24-1 and TRBJ1-5; 7 nucleotides line up with TRBD1. The junction had 11 bases not matched to a gene; V was cut back by 3 bases and J by 4 bases. In germline, CDR1 is KGHDR, CDR2 SFDVKD. The CDR3 has 17 amino acids.

The chain recombines TRBV2 with TRBJ2-7; no clear D. Germline CDR1 reads SNHLY; CDR2 reads FYNNEI. The CDR3 loop spans 15 amino acids. V lost 0 bases to trimming and J lost 3 bases, with 12 bases between them. The CDR3: CASSEAQDQYYEQYF. The CDR3 DNA sequence: TGTGCCAGCAGTGAAGCGCAGGACCAATACTACGAGCAGTACTTC.

This clonotype has a handful of counts. This chain joins TRBV12-3 or TRBV12-4 and TRBJ2-3; TRBD2 agrees at 9 bases. This CDR3 has 14 residues. The V and J ends lost 3 bases and 7 bases, in that order; junction bases with no gene match: 5. Written as DNA, the CDR3 is TGTGCCAGCAGTTTCGGACTAGCGCAATATACGCAGTATTTT. Translating gives CASSFGLAQYTQYF.

In its sample, this clonotype was seen a few times. This chain links TRBV20-1 with TRBJ2-3, with 8 bases that match TRBD2. Trimming cost V 6 bases and J 2 bases; bases outside gene matches: 13. This CDR3 spans 16 amino acids. Germline loops: CDR1 DFQATT, CDR2 SNEGSKA (reference sequence). CDR3 loop: CSATPDERGPTDTQYF. In DNA form, the CDR3 reads TGCAGTGCAACACCCGACGAGCGGGGGCCCACAGATACGCAGTATTTT.

This clonotype appeared many times. The gene calls are TRBV7-2 and TRBJ2-7, with 7 bases fitting TRBD2. CDR3 size: 16 residues. With 3 bases clipped from V and 6 bases from J, the junction kept 14 bases outside the gene matches. Germline assignment: CDR1 SGHTA and CDR2 FQGNSA. The CDR3 nucleotides are TGTGCCAGCAGCTTTATTGGCGGGAGTAGAATAGGCGAGCAGTACTTC. Its protein is CASSFIGGSRIGEQYF.

This clonotype was seen many times. The J gene is TRBJ2-5, the V gene TRBV27; D possibly corresponds to TRBD2 (7 bases). The V end lost 5 bases, the J end lost 4 bases, and 20 bases lay between the germline ends. Germline-derived CDR1 and CDR2 are MNHEY and SMNVEV (reference sequence). CDR3 size: 16 residues. CDR3 nucleotide sequence: TGTGCCAGCAGTGACCTAACCCGGAGGGGGGGAGAGACCCAGTACTTC. Translated, it gives CASSDLTRRGGETQYF.

This clonotype was found a few times. The chain couples TRBV29-1 to TRBJ1-4; D is ambiguous. This CDR3 is 10 amino acids long. Trimming took off 3 bases at V and 6 bases at J, with 2 bases between the two ends. The germline gives CDR1 SQVTM, CDR2 ANQGSEA. The CDR3 DNA sequence: TGCAGCGTTGATGATGAAAAACTGTTTTTT. Its protein is CSVDDEKLFF. The variable domain in full, with the rest retrieved from reference TRBV29-1 and TRBJ1-4, is SAVISQKPSRDICQRGTSLTIQCQVDSQVTMMFWYRQQPGQSLTLIATANQGSEATYESGFVIDKFPISRPNLTFSTLTVSNMSPEDSSIYLCSVDDEKLFFGSGTQLSVL.

This clonotype has a count of ten or more. The chain has TRBV20-1 and TRBJ2-1; D unresolved. CDR1 is DFQATT, CDR2 SNEGSKA, per germline (reference sequence). Deletions cut 5 bases from V and 8 bases from J, with 13 bases between. The CDR3 contains 12 residues. As DNA, the CDR3 is TGCAGTGCTCCCTTTTATGTCGATGAGCAGTTCTTC. Protein product: CSAPFYVDEQFF.